The rows below give T cell receptor beta chains drawn from one sample of a study of shared clonotypes between healthy human individuals. Some clones are missing from TCRdb's copy, which holds only in-frame ones; the method was immunoSEQ multiplex PCR. The table shows 1.4 million or so clones, with less than 99% occurring only once. The material sequenced was naive CD4+ T cells sorted from blood. The receptors shown here come from a man aged 25-40 years in good health. The CDR3 runs from the conserved cysteine through the conserved F or W. D genes are given only for firm matches. Some rows mark clone size as missing; the rest say once, few, many or name a class of expanded clone.

TRBJ1-1 TRBV27 NA NA TGTGCCAGCAGCCGGTTGTTTAGGGTGGGCACTGAAGCTTTCTTT CASSRLFRVGTEAFF
TRBJ1-1 TRBV28 NA once TGTGCCAGCAGTTTGCACGGGACGAACACTGAAGCTTTCTTT CASSLHGTNTEAFF
TRBJ2-1 TRBV4-1 NA NA TGCGCCAGCAGCCGGGAACTAACCCTGCCCTACAATGAGCAGTTCTTC CASSRELTLPYNEQFF
TRBJ2-3 TRBV5-1 NA NA TGCGCCAGCAGCTTATTTCAGGCGGGTCCCACAGATACGCAGTATTTT CASSLFQAGPTDTQYF
TRBJ2-7 TRBV18 NA NA TGTGCCAGCTCACCAGACAGAACCTACGAGCAGTACTTC CASSPDRTYEQYF
TRBJ2-3 TRBV5-6 NA NA TGTGCCAGCAGCCCTAGCTTCGATACGCAGTATTTT CASSPSFDTQYF
TRBJ2-6 TRBV5-1 NA NA TGCGCCAGCAGCTTAATCCCGCCAGGGGCCAACGTCCTGACTTTC CASSLIPPGANVLTF
TRBJ2-5 TRBV18 TRBD2 NA TGTGCCAGCTCACCGACTAGCGGAGGCAGGGAGACCCAGTACTTC CASSPTSGGRETQYF
TRBJ2-5 TRBV9 NA NA TGTGCCAGCAGCGTAGAAATGCAGGCTCAAGAGACCCAGTACTTC CASSVEMQAQETQYF
TRBJ2-7 TRBV7-6 NA NA TGTGCCAGCAGCCCTACTTCGCCAGGCCCCTACGAGCAGTACTTC CASSPTSPGPYEQYF
TRBJ1-1 TRBV6-5 TRBD1 NA TGTGCCAGCAGTTACTCCTTAACAGGGGGCACTGAAGCTTTCTTT CASSYSLTGGTEAFF
TRBJ2-7 TRBV7-3 TRBD2 NA TGTGCCAGCAGCCGATTCTCCGGGGGGAGCGAGCAGTACTTC CASSRFSGGSEQYF
TRBJ2-2 TRBV7-8 NA NA TGTGCCAGCAGGCCGACTCGGTCGCTAAGACCTACGAACACCGGGGAGCTGTTTTTT CASRPTRSLRPTNTGELFF
TRBJ2-7 TRBV7-8 TRBD2 NA TGTGCCAGCAGCCCGAGACGACTGGGGGGGGTTGAGTACTTC CASSPRRLGGVEYF
TRBJ2-6 TRBV25-1 NA NA TGTGCCAGCAGTGAAGGGCGGTCCTCTGGGGCCAACGTCCTGACTTTC CASSEGRSSGANVLTF
TRBJ2-1 TRBV5-4 TRBD2 NA TGTGCCAGCAGCTTGGATCTAGCGGGGAGGATCAATGAGCAGTTCTTC CASSLDLAGRINEQFF
TRBJ2-2 TRBV7-9 NA once TGTGCCAGCAGCCCAGACTACAACACCGGGGAGCTGTTTTTT CASSPDYNTGELFF
TRBJ1-4 TRBV4-1 NA NA TGCGCCAGCAGCCACTCAGGACAGACTGGAAATGAAAAACTGTTTTTT CASSHSGQTGNEKLFF
TRBJ2-3 TRBV7-2 NA NA TGTGCCAGCAGCTTAGCGCACAGCGGTTCAGATACGCAGTATTTT CASSLAHSGSDTQYF
TRBJ2-2 TRBV9 NA NA TGTGCCAGCAGCCCCGAGTTGAACACCGGGGAGCTGTTTTTT CASSPELNTGELFF
TRBJ2-3 TRBV19 NA NA TGTGCCAGTAGTCCAGGACGCGAGGATACGCAGTATTTT CASSPGREDTQYF
TRBJ1-3 TRBV2 NA NA TGTGCCAGCAGTGAAGTTGCGTCGGGCCCGAGCTCTGGAAACACCATATATTTT CASSEVASGPSSGNTIYF
TRBJ2-1 TRBV29-1 TRBD2 NA TGCAGCGTTGTGGCGAGCGGGAGCCCGGGTGAGCAGTTCTTC CSVVASGSPGEQFF
TRBJ2-3 TRBV4-1 TRBD1 once TGCGCCAGCAGCCATACAGGGGAGCGCACAGATACGCAGTATTTT CASSHTGERTDTQYF
TRBJ2-3 TRBV20-1 NA NA TGCAGTGCTGCAACAGATACGCAGTATTTT CSAATDTQYF
TRBJ1-1 TRBV9 TRBD1 NA TGTGCCAGCAGCCCCGGACAGGGGGCGATGGTGAACACTGAAGCTTTCTTT CASSPGQGAMVNTEAFF
TRBJ2-7 TRBV6-6 TRBD2 NA TGTGCCAGCAGTTACTCGACTAGCGCTACCTACGAGCAGTACTTC CASSYSTSATYEQYF
TRBJ2-5 TRBV5-1 TRBD2 NA TGCGCCAGCAGCTCGGGGACTAGCGGGAGGGAGACCCAGTACTTC CASSSGTSGRETQYF
TRBJ1-5 TRBV2 NA NA TGTGCCAGCAGTGAAGGAACAGGTCGCAATCAGCCCCAGCATTTT CASSEGTGRNQPQHF
TRBJ1-4 TRBV7-9 TRBD1 NA TGTGCCAGCACCCTTGGGACAGGGGTTGAAAAACTGTTTTTT CASTLGTGVEKLFF
TRBJ1-4 TRBV18 NA NA TGTGCCAGCTCGACCGTTCAGCCTCCCCGAGAAAAACTGTTTTTT CASSTVQPPREKLFF
TRBJ1-1 TRBV12-5 NA NA TGTGCTAGTGGTTTGGTTCACGGGGTGAACACTGAAGCTTTCTTT CASGLVHGVNTEAFF
TRBJ2-3 TRBV7-3 TRBD2 NA TGTGCCAGCAGCAGAGGGACTAGCGGAACCACAGATACGCAGTATTTT CASSRGTSGTTDTQYF
TRBJ2-1 TRBV28 TRBD2 NA TGTGCCAGCAGTTTGTGGCGGGAGACTGAGCAGTTCTTC CASSLWRETEQFF
TRBJ1-5 TRBV28 NA NA TGTGCCAGCAGTTCCTCGAGGACAGAGTCGAATTTT CASSSSRTESNF
TRBJ2-1 TRBV28 NA NA TGTGCCAGCAGCATCAACATCAATGAGCAGTTCTTC CASSININEQFF
TRBJ2-7 TRBV5-1 TRBD2 NA TGCGCCAGCAGCTTAGCCGGGACTAGCAGAACCTACGAGCAGTACTTC CASSLAGTSRTYEQYF
TRBJ2-1 TRBV19 NA few TGTGCCAGTAGTACCGACTCCTACAATGAGCAGTTCTTC CASSTDSYNEQFF
TRBJ2-3 TRBV19 NA NA TGTGCCAGTAGCCTCTACGGCACAGATACGCAGTATTTT CASSLYGTDTQYF
TRBJ1-2 TRBV19 NA NA TGTGCCAGTAGTATAAGGGAAGTCGGCTATGGCTACACCTTC CASSIREVGYGYTF
TRBJ1-4 TRBV4-1 NA NA TGCGCCAGCAGCCAAGTAGAGGGTTTTAATGAAAAACTGTTTTTT CASSQVEGFNEKLFF
TRBJ1-3 TRBV29-1 NA NA TGCAGCGTTGAAAGGAACGTGGCTCCTGCCCGGAACACCATATATTTT CSVERNVAPARNTIYF
TRBJ2-5 TRBV7-8 NA once TGTGCCAGCAGCGCCCTAGGGACCCAGTACTTC CASSALGTQYF
TRBJ2-7 TRBV7-7 TRBD1 NA TGTGCTAGCAGCTTAGGACAGGGTTTGTACGAGCAGTACTTC CASSLGQGLYEQYF